The 16 T cell receptor beta chains listed next were all sequenced from one sample in a study of blood T cell repertoires in COVID-19. Profiling relied on immunoSEQ multiplex PCR, and the TCRdb table lists in-frame clones only, not all of them. Of approximately 180,000 clones in the sample, about 85% were seen once. The sample taken for sequencing was PBMCs or T cells enriched from blood (not recorded which). These receptors all come from a man between 35 and 55 years old who had recovered from COVID-19.

The chain has TRBV2 and TRBJ1-2; possible D gene TRBD1, 5 bases. The V end lost 2 bases, the J end lost 7 bases, and 14 bases lay between the germline ends. The CDR3 totals 14 residues. Germline V gene data show CDR1 as SNHLY and CDR2 as FYNNEI. CDR3: CASSETQGIPGYTF. The CDR3 region has the DNA TGTGCCAGCAGTGAAACCCAGGGTATCCCTGGCTACACCTTC.

The CDR3 sequence is CASSRQGVTAFF. In DNA form, the CDR3 reads TGTGCCAGCTCTCGACAGGGGGTTACGGCTTTCTTT. V and J are TRBV25-1 and TRBJ1-1; TRBD1 aligns across 9 bases. Germline V CDR1 and CDR2: MGHDK, SYGVNS. The trim removed 8 bases at V and 11 bases at J, leaving 9 bases unmatched. The CDR3 consists of 12 residues.

This clone was recorded a few times. Within the sample, other DNA sequences also encode this same CDR3. This chain joins TRBV9 and TRBJ1-6; D may be TRBD1 (6 bases). This CDR3 spans 14 amino acids. The V gene's germline CDR1 is SGDLS and CDR2 YYNGEE. The V gene lost 2 bases and the J gene lost 6 bases, with 9 bases spanning the gap. The CDR3 sequence: CASSVRGINSPLHF. CDR3 DNA: TGTGCCAGCAGCGTTAGGGGGATTAATTCACCCCTCCACTTT.

As concerns this clone: This sample includes further DNA sequences coding for the same CDR3. The rearrangement links TRBV3-1 (or the pseudogene TRBV3-2) to TRBJ2-7; D unclear. Between the trimmed V and J ends, which lost 1 base and 4 bases, there was a span of 8 bases. The germline V gene encodes CDR1 LGHDT and CDR2 YNNKEL (reference sequence). The length of the CDR3 is 13 residues. CDR3 region: CASSQANGYEQYF. The DNA for the CDR3 is TGTGCCAGCAGCCAAGCCAACGGTTACGAGCAGTACTTC.

CDR3 coding DNA: TGTGCCAGCAGCTCGAGGTTTGACAGAAGCTCCTACAATGAGCAGTTCTTC. Residues: CASSSRFDRSSYNEQFF. V and J are TRBV7-3 and TRBJ2-1; D is possibly TRBD1 (5 bases). Germline CDR1 and CDR2: SGHTA and FQGTGA. Trimming cost V 4 bases and J 0 bases, with 16 bases left between them. This CDR3 has 17 residues.

The rearrangement uses TRBV4-1 and TRBJ2-3; no clear D. Trimming removed 0 bases at V and 4 bases at J, with 14 bases between. The CDR3 runs 16 residues. The germline gives CDR1 MGHRA, CDR2 YSYEKL. CDR3 loop: CASSQDLASSADTQYF. The CDR3 coding sequence is TGCGCCAGCAGCCAAGATTTGGCTAGTTCCGCAGATACGCAGTATTTT.

This chain connects TRBV24-1 to TRBJ2-5; tentatively, D is TRBD1 (6 bases). The germline gives CDR1 KGHDR, CDR2 SFDVKD. The V end was cut by 3 bases, the J end by 9 bases, with 16 bases between. The CDR3 contains 14 residues. The CDR3 spells CATSDGAGVSAQYF. The CDR3 DNA reads as TGTGCCACCAGTGATGGGGCAGGGGTTAGCGCCCAGTACTTC.

The chain employs TRBV28 and TRBJ2-7, with D tentatively TRBD1 (6 bases). This CDR3 comprises 12 residues. The V end was cut by 3 bases, the J end by 6 bases, with 9 bases between. CDR1 and CDR2 from the germline V gene are MDHEN and SYDVKM. Written as DNA, the CDR3 is TGTGCCAGCAGTTTCCTAGGGGGCGAGCAGTACTTC. Translating it yields CASSFLGGEQYF.

V and J are TRBV2 and TRBJ1-1; D gene unclear. The CDR3 consists of 15 residues. Germline values: CDR1 SNHLY, CDR2 FYNNEI. V lost 0 bases, J lost 3 bases, and 11 bases lay in between. CDR3 nucleotide sequence: TGTGCCAGCAGTGAAGCAGAGACACACTACACTGAAGCTTTCTTT. Amino acids: CASSEAETHYTEAFF.

A few counts support this clone. The chain has TRBV19 and TRBJ2-3; 8 bases map to TRBD2. V gave up 4 bases and J gave up 2 bases; unmatched junction bases: 11. The CDR3 sequence is 17 residues long. The germline V gene encodes CDR1 LNHDA and CDR2 SQIVND (reference sequence). DNA for the CDR3: TGTGCCAGTAGTAAAACTAGCGGACCATCCCTCACAGATACGCAGTATTTT. Residues: CASSKTSGPSLTDTQYF.

The chain employs TRBV7-9 and TRBJ1-6; no clear D gene. The germline V and J ends were trimmed by 4 bases and 9 bases, with 13 bases remaining between them. Germline CDR1 is SEHNR and CDR2 is FQNEAQ (reference sequence). The CDR3 totals 14 residues. This CDR3 is CASSSSLEVSPLHF. DNA for the CDR3: TGTGCCAGCAGCTCCTCTCTAGAGGTTTCACCCCTCCACTTT.

The chain employs TRBV19 and TRBJ2-3, with a tentative D call TRBD1 (5 bases). CDR1 is LNHDA, CDR2 SQIVND, per germline (reference sequence). The V end was cut by 5 bases, the J end by 0 bases, with 9 bases between. The CDR3 consists of 14 residues. The CDR3 DNA reads TGTGCCAGTAGTCCTCGGACAAGCACAGATACGCAGTATTTT. It specifies CASSPRTSTDTQYF. The full variable domain, completed using reference TRBV19 and TRBJ2-3, is DGGITQSPKYLFRKEGQNVTLSCEQNLNHDAMYWYRQDPGQGLRLIYYSQIVNDFQKGDIAEGYSVSREKKESFPLTVTSAQKNPTAFYLCASSPRTSTDTQYFGPGTRLTVL.

This chain uses TRBV5-4 with TRBJ2-1, with 7 positions matching TRBD2. CDR3 length: 14 residues. Germline V gene sequence: CDR1 SGHNT, CDR2 YYREEE (reference sequence). Trimming cost V 3 bases and J 5 bases; bases outside gene matches: 5. CDR3 coding DNA: TGTGCCAGCAGCTGGAGGGCGGGAGACAATGAGCAGTTCTTC. Its protein product is CASSWRAGDNEQFF.

The sample holds a few counts of this clone. The chain carries TRBV28 and TRBJ2-1, with D hard to call. Trimming cost V 7 bases and J 0 bases, with 4 bases left between them. The length of the CDR3 is 12 residues. Germline V gene sequence: CDR1 MDHEN, CDR2 SYDVKM. The CDR3 is CASTSSYNEQFF. CDR3 nucleotide sequence: TGTGCCAGCACTAGCTCCTACAATGAGCAGTTCTTC.

For this clone: Germline is not matched at one junction end, which may reflect a read error. The chain uses TRBV19 and TRBJ1-5, with TRBD1 identical over 9 bases. Germline lookup yields CDR1 LNHDA and CDR2 SQIVND (reference sequence). The CDR3 is 17 residues long. The CDR3 loop is CASSVDSGTGNNQPQHF. Written as DNA, the CDR3 is TGTGCCAGTAGTGTAGACTCCGGGACAGGGAACAATCAGCCCCAGCATTTT.

This clone was observed a single time. The genes are TRBV9 and TRBJ2-3; D possibly corresponds to TRBD2 (7 bases). Germline-derived CDR1 and CDR2 are SGDLS and YYNGEE. The CDR3 extends over 15 amino acids. V was shortened by 4 bases and J by 0 bases, with 12 bases between the two germline ends. CDR3 DNA sequence: TGTGCCAGCAGCTTTGAGGGGGGGAGCACAGATACGCAGTATTTT. As protein: CASSFEGGSTDTQYF.